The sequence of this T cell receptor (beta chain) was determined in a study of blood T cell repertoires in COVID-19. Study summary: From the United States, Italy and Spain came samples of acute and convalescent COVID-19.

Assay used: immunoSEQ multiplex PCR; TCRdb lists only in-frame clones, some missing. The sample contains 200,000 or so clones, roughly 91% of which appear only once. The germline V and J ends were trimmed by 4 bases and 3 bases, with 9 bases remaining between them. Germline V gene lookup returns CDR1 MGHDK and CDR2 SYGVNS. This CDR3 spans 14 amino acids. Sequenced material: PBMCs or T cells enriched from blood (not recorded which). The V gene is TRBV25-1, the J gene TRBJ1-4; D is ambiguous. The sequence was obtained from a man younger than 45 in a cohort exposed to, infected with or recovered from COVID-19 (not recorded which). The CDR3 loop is CASSGRVANEKLFF. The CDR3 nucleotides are TGTGCCAGCAGTGGCCGGGTTGCTAATGAAAAACTGTTTTTT.